This entry lists 21 T cell receptor beta chains sequenced from one sample in a study of blood T cell repertoires in COVID-19. TCRdb's table, derived via immunoSEQ multiplex PCR, lists solely in-frame clones and lacks some. The table records around 100,000 clones, 75% to 90% of them present only once. Sequencing was carried out using peripheral blood. These TCRs come from an elderly woman with acute or convalescent COVID-19.

The V call is TRBV27, the J call TRBJ2-1; 7 bases map to TRBD1. Trimming took 5 bases from V and 2 from J; bases not matched to a gene: 6. Germline-derived CDR1 and CDR2 are MNHEY and SMNVEV (reference sequence). CDR3 length equals 15 residues. Here the CDR3 reads CASSPDRVTYNEQFF. Written as DNA, the CDR3 is TGTGCCAGCAGTCCTGACAGGGTCACCTACAATGAGCAGTTCTTC.

V and J are TRBV29-1 and TRBJ2-7; 10 bases match TRBD2. The CDR3 spans 11 residues. The junction had 5 bases not matched to a gene; V was cut back by 6 bases and J by 9 bases. Germline V CDR1 and CDR2: SQVTM, ANQGSEA. The chain's CDR3 is CSVAGGSAQYF. CDR3 nucleotides: TGCAGCGTAGCGGGGGGGTCCGCGCAGTACTTC.

Comment on this clone: One end of the junction fails to match germline, which may point to a read error. The J gene is TRBJ1-2, the V gene TRBV19; 12 nucleotides match TRBD1. This CDR3 has 13 residues. Germline CDR1 and CDR2: LNHDA and SQIVND (reference sequence). The CDR3: CATGTGGYYGYTF. The CDR3 nucleotides are TGCGCTACCGGGACAGGGGGCTACTATGGCTACACCTTC.

The chain combines TRBV11-2 with TRBJ2-1, with D maybe TRBD1 (7 bases). The CDR3 has 14 amino acids. The V gene's germline CDR1 is SGHAT and CDR2 FQNNGV. V lost 2 bases to trimming and J lost 8 bases, with 13 bases between them. CDR3 sequence reads: CASSLNRGGHEQFF. In DNA, the CDR3 is TGTGCCAGCAGCTTAAACAGGGGAGGTCATGAGCAGTTCTTC.

The V gene is TRBV19, the J gene TRBJ2-7; 8 nucleotides line up with TRBD1. CDR1 is LNHDA and CDR2 is SQIVND in the germline V gene (reference sequence). V lost 11 bases, J lost 2 bases, and 5 bases stayed unmatched. This CDR3 contains 12 residues. CDR3: CAWGQETYEQYF. CDR3 bases: TGTGCCTGGGGACAGGAAACCTACGAGCAGTACTTC.

The chain is built from TRBV5-1 and TRBJ1-3; 10 bases line up with TRBD1. CDR3 length: 17 amino acids. Germline CDR1 is SGHRS and CDR2 is YFSETQ. The V gene end was trimmed by 4 bases and the J gene end by 0 bases; junction bases not matched to a gene: 7. The CDR3 here is CASSTSGQGSSGNTIYF. CDR3 DNA sequence: TGCGCCAGCAGCACCTCGGGACAGGGGAGCTCTGGAAACACCATATATTTT.

The rearrangement links TRBV5-1 to TRBJ2-2; D possibly corresponds to TRBD1 (7 bases). The CDR3 is 14 residues long. Germline CDR1 SGHRS, CDR2 YFSETQ. Between the trimmed V and J ends, which lost 6 bases and 3 bases, there was a span of 12 bases. The CDR3 DNA reads TGCGCCAGCACGGAGGGACAGTACACCGGGGAGCTGTTTTTT. Translation gives CASTEGQYTGELFF.

The chain employs TRBV10-1 and TRBJ2-1; 8 nucleotides agree with TRBD2. J was trimmed by 7 bases and V by 5 bases; bases with no gene match: 4. The CDR3 runs to 13 residues. Looked up from germline, CDR1 is WNHNN and CDR2 is SYGVQD (reference sequence). The CDR3 DNA sequence: TGCGCCAGCAGTCCGGCTAGCGGGAATGAGCAGTTCTTC. Translating it yields CASSPASGNEQFF.

This chain uses TRBV5-1 with TRBJ2-7; tentative D call: TRBD2 (6 bases). The CDR3 totals 14 residues. Germline loops: CDR1 SGHRS, CDR2 YFSETQ. Trimming left V 0 bases short and J 3 bases short, with 10 bases between. CDR3 protein: CASSLGGGIYEQYF. Written as DNA, the CDR3 is TGCGCCAGCAGCTTGGGTGGCGGGATCTACGAGCAGTACTTC.

The chain has TRBV9 and TRBJ2-1, with 11 bases identical to TRBD2. The V gene end was trimmed by 4 bases and the J gene end by 8 bases; junction bases not matched to a gene: 17. Germline V CDR1 and CDR2: SGDLS, YYNGEE. This CDR3 has 18 amino acids. The CDR3 is CASSNNPGLAVGPDEQFF. The DNA for the CDR3 is TGTGCCAGCAGCAACAACCCGGGACTAGCGGTTGGGCCGGATGAGCAGTTCTTC. The full variable domain, rest sourced from reference TRBV9 and TRBJ2-1, is DSGVTQTPKHLITATGQRVTLRCSPRSGDLSVYWYQQSLDQGLQFLIQYYNGEERAKGNILERFSAQQFPDLHSELNLSSLELGDSALYFCASSNNPGLAVGPDEQFFGPGTRLTVL.

There are a few counts of this clone. The chain couples TRBV5-8 to TRBJ2-5; D is undetermined. V was cut by 4 bases and J by 4 bases, with 2 bases left in between. Germline values: CDR1 SGHTS, CDR2 YDEGEE. The CDR3 totals 10 residues. The CDR3 loop reads CASSLETQYF. For the CDR3, the DNA is TGTGCCAGCAGCCTAGAGACCCAGTACTTC.

The V gene is TRBV7-6, the J gene TRBJ2-1; weak D call: TRBD1 (5 bases). V was pared by 0 bases and J by 9 bases, with 12 bases between. Germline CDR1 reads SGHVS; CDR2 reads FNYEAQ. CDR3 length: 14 amino acids. The CDR3 DNA is TGTGCCAGCAGCTTAGCTTACAGGTTCGGTGAGCAGTTCTTC. Translated: CASSLAYRFGEQFF.

This chain links TRBV5-1 with TRBJ2-7; tentatively, D is TRBD2 (5 bases). This CDR3 has 14 amino acids. The germline CDR1 and CDR2 sequences are SGHRS and YFSETQ. V lost 0 bases and J lost 0, with 7 bases in between. The CDR3: CASSLAGYSYEQYF. DNA of the CDR3: TGCGCCAGCAGCTTGGCGGGGTACTCCTACGAGCAGTACTTC. Supplemented by reference TRBV5-1 and TRBJ2-7, the full variable domain reads KAGVTQTPRYLIKTRGQQVTLSCSPISGHRSVSWYQQTPGQGLQFLFEYFSETQRNKGNFPGRFSGRQFSNSRSEMNVSTLELGDSALYLCASSLAGYSYEQYFGPGTRLTVT.

The rearrangement links TRBV27 to TRBJ1-2, with D possibly matching TRBD1 (6 bases). Per the germline V gene, CDR1 is MNHEY and CDR2 is SMNVEV (reference sequence). The V end lost 0 bases, the J end lost 8 bases, and 13 bases lay between the germline ends. The CDR3 loop spans 14 amino acids. Written as DNA, the CDR3 is TGTGCCAGCAGTTTATCTACAGGGAAGTTGGGCTACACCTTC. Protein: CASSLSTGKLGYTF.

The count of this clone is one. This rearrangement joins TRBV15 to TRBJ2-1; D is unclear. The V end lost 0 bases, the J end lost 4 bases, and 7 bases lay between the germline ends. CDR1 is LNHNV and CDR2 is YYDKDF in the germline V gene (reference sequence). The CDR3 totals 14 residues. In DNA form, the CDR3 reads TGTGCCACCAGCAGAGACCCAACTTACAATGAGCAGTTCTTC. Translating gives CATSRDPTYNEQFF.

The rearrangement links TRBV11-2 to TRBJ2-4; 9 nucleotides line up with TRBD2. With V trimmed by 3 bases and J by 6 bases, 12 bases remained unmatched. This CDR3 has 17 amino acids. In germline, CDR1 is SGHAT, CDR2 FQNNGV. CDR3 sequence: CASSFDPSGGSSNIQYF. The DNA for the CDR3 is TGTGCCAGCAGCTTTGATCCAAGCGGGGGGTCGTCAAACATTCAGTACTTC.

V gene TRBV18 combines with J gene TRBJ2-2, with 7 bases matching TRBD1. Germline assignment: CDR1 KGHSH and CDR2 LQKENI. This CDR3 has 18 amino acids. Trimming cost V 3 bases and J 0 bases; bases outside gene matches: 10. The CDR3: CASSPRHRDSANTGELFF. The CDR3 DNA sequence: TGTGCCAGCTCACCCAGGCACCGGGACAGCGCGAACACCGGGGAGCTGTTTTTT.

The chain joins TRBV6-5 to TRBJ1-5; D possibly corresponds to TRBD1 (5 bases). Germline CDR1 reads MNHEY; CDR2 reads SVGAGI. V was cut by 6 bases and J by 3 bases, with 9 bases left in between. CDR3 length equals 13 residues. The DNA for the CDR3 is TGTGCCAGCAGCCCAGGGAACAATCAGCCCCAGCATTTT. Translation: CASSPGNNQPQHF.

The chain couples TRBV6-5 to TRBJ1-5, with D possibly TRBD1 on 6 matching bases. Germline V CDR1 and CDR2: MNHEY, SVGAGI. This CDR3 is built from 15 residues. V gave up 6 bases and J gave up 0 bases, with 12 bases separating them. The CDR3 spells CASRGGTNSNQPQHF. The CDR3 region has the DNA TGTGCCAGCAGGGGGGGGACAAATAGCAATCAGCCCCAGCATTTT.

The chain uses TRBV7-2 and TRBJ2-5; TRBD2 matches at 14 bases. Germline-derived CDR1 and CDR2 are SGHTA and FQGNSA. Germline trimming cut 3 bases from V and 8 bases from J; bases unmatched to any gene: 2. The length of the CDR3 is 14 residues. CDR3 coding DNA: TGTGCCAGCAGCTTGGGACTAGCGGGGGTCACCCAGTACTTC. Encoded protein: CASSLGLAGVTQYF.

This clone was observed a few times. CDR3 residues: CASSLQGGSTDTQYF. DNA for the CDR3: TGCGCCAGCAGCTTACAGGGGGGGTCCACAGATACGCAGTATTTT. This chain uses TRBV5-1 with TRBJ2-3; possibly TRBD1 for D (8 bases). V lost 2 bases, J lost 2 bases, and 12 bases lay in between. This CDR3 is 15 amino acids long. CDR1 is SGHRS, CDR2 YFSETQ, per germline.